This note documents a single T cell receptor (beta chain) sequence. Its matching antigen is unknown. The data belong to a study of cytomegalovirus exposure and HLA in healthy donors. Study-level results: Segments of the TCR beta V type were, in most cases, productive about 90% or about 30% of the time in an earlier analysis. Diagnosis of cytomegalovirus status made by the classifier reportedly showed high specificity and sensitivity.

In the PCR, 60 Vbeta and 13 Jbeta primers were used. TCRdb's table, derived via immunoSEQ multiplex PCR, lists solely in-frame clones and lacks some. Of 150,000 to 250,000 clones listed, around four fifths were seen once; the top ten hold under 7.5%. Germline V CDR1 and CDR2: MNHEY, SVGAGI. V shed 0 bases, J shed 7 bases, and the junction held 8 bases outside the gene matches. The CDR3 consists of 15 residues. J is TRBJ2-7 and V is TRBV6-5, with 8 bases matching TRBD1. This sequence was found in a woman aged 45-60 years in good health and CMV-seropositive. The source material was PBMCs. The CDR3 here is CASSYSRQGAKEQYF. CDR3 DNA: TGTGCCAGCAGTTACTCCCGCCAGGGGGCGAAAGAGCAGTACTTC.